This section outlines one TCR beta chain sequence together with its context. In its sample, this clonotype was seen a few times. Its binding antigen is unknown. Base qualities were left out, and no much larger clone turns up one base away. Ficoll-Paque density gradient centrifugation was the method used to isolate PBMCs. This entry is derived from a study of T-cell memory formation after mild COVID-19 (dated by TCRdb to the early 2020s). Regarding the study in general: Most TCR sequence clusters were specific to one of the two donors. In two donors, T-cell clones that expanded and contracted after mild COVID-19 were followed by sequencing TCRalpha and TCRbeta repertoires longitudinally. The cohort comprised two young, previously healthy adult volunteers, one female and one male.

The investigation overall reported the following: Only two mild cases were covered in the study, and larger cohorts including severe cases with pre-infection samples were considered necessary. The second-wave clones that peaked on day 37 were not confirmed to be SARS-CoV-2 specific. Clones contracting from day 15 to 85 had balanced CD4/CD8 phenotypes, while a second wave expanding from day 15 to 37 was biased towards CD4+. Some responding clones were detected in pre-infection memory, which suggested that pre-existing cross-reactive memory T cells had joined the SARS-CoV-2 response. Contracting CD4+ clones were located mainly in the CM and EM memory subsets, whereas CD8+ clones were found to be enriched in EMRA.

V sheds 5 bases and J sheds 2 bases, leaving 13 bases between their ends. The germline V gene (reference sequence) specifies LGHDT as CDR1 and YNNKEL as CDR2. The CDR3 spans 15 residues, from the cysteine through the phenylalanine. Only the CDR3 DNA stays, 45 bases, in frame from base 1. The run used an Illumina NovaSeq 6000. TCRalpha and TCRbeta cDNA libraries were built by 5'RACE with constant-segment primers, adding sample barcodes and unique molecular identifiers. Trizol reagent was used to extract RNA from every sample. The libraries were amplified in two PCR steps, and the second step added a second sample barcode and Illumina TruSeq adapters. Sequencing of the libraries was done on an Illumina NovaSeq, producing 2 x 150 bp paired-end reads. Per the original workflow: Demultiplexing of reads and collapsing into UMI-guided consensus sequences were performed with migec v1.2.7. Using mixcr v2.1.11, UMI consensuses were aligned to TRA and TRB V and J templates and then assembled into clonotypes. Expanded or contracted clonotypes were those called significant by both edgeR and NoisET, with noise models trained on biological replicates. edgeR calls used a false discovery rate-adjusted p below 0.01 and a log2 fold-change threshold of 1. As an exploratory analysis of dynamics, PCA with hierarchical clustering was applied to max-normalized trajectories of the 1000 most abundant clonotypes. The CD4 or CD8 phenotype of responding clones was assigned using the separately sequenced CD4+ and CD8+ repertoires. Starting from the raw public reads, TCRdb applied fastp trimming at Q25, assembled clones with MiXCR and retained in-frame beta chains. Rows with a matching CDR3 protein are joined into one entry that keeps the most common DNA and genes. TCRdb assigned the V and J calls; the authors' analysis was not used. Here the sample has 210,000 or so distinct CDR3 sequences; about 10% occur a single time. The leading ten clones occupy around 3.3% of the sample.

The sequencing sample was made of PBMCs or a T cell subset sorted from them (not recorded which). Recombination joined TRBV3-1 with TRBJ1-5; D gene: possibly TRBD1, on 5 matching bases. This clonotype was sampled from a man aged 18 to 29 who had mild COVID-19 (a few samples of this study predate the infection). The sample titles of this study are shuffled in the database, so cell type and time point are left out; the donor was told from shared clones. The nucleotides read TGTGCCAGCAGCGGGACCTGGGGAGGCAATCAGCCCCAGCATTTT. Its translation is CASSGTWGGNQPQHF.